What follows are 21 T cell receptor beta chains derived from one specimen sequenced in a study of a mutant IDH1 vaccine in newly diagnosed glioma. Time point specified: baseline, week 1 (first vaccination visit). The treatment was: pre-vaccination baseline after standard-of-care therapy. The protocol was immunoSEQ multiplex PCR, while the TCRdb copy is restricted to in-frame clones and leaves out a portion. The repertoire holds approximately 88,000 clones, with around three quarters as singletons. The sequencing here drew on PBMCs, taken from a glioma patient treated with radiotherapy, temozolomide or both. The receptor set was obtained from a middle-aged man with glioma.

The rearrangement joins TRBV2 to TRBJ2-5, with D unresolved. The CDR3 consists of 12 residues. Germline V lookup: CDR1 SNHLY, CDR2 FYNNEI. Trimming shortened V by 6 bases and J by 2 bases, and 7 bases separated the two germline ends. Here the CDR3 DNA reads TGTGCCAGCAGCCGGCTTCAAGAGACCCAGTACTTC. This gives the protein CASSRLQETQYF.

DNA of the CDR3: TGTGCCAGCAGTTACGGGGGGAGCAAGACAGATACGCAGTATTTT. It translates to CASSYGGSKTDTQYF. The rearrangement links TRBV6-5 to TRBJ2-3; maybe TRBD2 (6 bases). V lost 2 bases, J lost 3 bases, and 12 bases lay in between. Looked up from germline, CDR1 is MNHEY and CDR2 is SVGAGI. The CDR3 loop spans 15 amino acids.

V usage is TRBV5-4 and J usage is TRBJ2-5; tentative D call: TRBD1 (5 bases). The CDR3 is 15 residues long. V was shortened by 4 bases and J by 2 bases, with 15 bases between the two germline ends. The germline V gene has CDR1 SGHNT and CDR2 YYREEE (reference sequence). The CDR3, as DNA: TGTGCCAGCAGCCGGACGGCAGGGTTACAAGAGACCCAGTACTTC. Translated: CASSRTAGLQETQYF.

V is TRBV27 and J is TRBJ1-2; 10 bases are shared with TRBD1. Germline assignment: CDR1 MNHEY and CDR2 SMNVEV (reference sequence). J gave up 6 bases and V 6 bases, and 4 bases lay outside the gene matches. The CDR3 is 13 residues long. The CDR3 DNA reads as TGTGCCAGCAGACCGACAGGGGGCGATGGCTACACCTTC. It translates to CASRPTGGDGYTF.

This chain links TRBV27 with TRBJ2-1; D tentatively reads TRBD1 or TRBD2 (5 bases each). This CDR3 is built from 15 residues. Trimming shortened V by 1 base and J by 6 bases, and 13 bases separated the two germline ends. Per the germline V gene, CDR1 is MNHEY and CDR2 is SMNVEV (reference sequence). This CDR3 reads CASSLLGTPANEQFF. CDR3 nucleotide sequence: TGTGCCAGCAGTTTATTAGGGACCCCCGCCAATGAGCAGTTCTTC.

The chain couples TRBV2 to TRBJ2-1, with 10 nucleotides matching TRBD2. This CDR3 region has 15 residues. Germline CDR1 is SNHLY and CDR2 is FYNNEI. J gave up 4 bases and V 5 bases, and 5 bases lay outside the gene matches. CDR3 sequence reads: CASSLKRGGYNEQFF. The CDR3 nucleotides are TGTGCCAGCAGTCTTAAGCGGGGGGGTTACAATGAGCAGTTCTTC.

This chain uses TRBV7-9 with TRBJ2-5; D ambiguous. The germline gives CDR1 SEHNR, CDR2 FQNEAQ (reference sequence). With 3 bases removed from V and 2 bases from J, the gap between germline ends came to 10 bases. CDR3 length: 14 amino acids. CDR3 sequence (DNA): TGTGCCAGCAGCTTGTGTCTTTGTCAAGAGACCCAGTACTTC. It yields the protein CASSLCLCQETQYF. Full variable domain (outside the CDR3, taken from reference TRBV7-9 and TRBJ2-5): DTGVSQNPRHKITKRGQNVTFRCDPISEHNRLYWYRQTLGQGPEFLTYFQNEAQLEKSRLLSDRFSAERPKGSFSTLEIQRTEQGDSAMYLCASSLCLCQETQYFGPGTRLLVL.

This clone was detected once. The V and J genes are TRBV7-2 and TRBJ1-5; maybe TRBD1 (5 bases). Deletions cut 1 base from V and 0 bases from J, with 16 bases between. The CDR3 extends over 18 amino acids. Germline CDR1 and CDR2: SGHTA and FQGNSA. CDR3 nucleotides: TGTGCCAGCAGCTTAGTACCGACGGGACCAACTAGCAATCAGCCCCAGCATTTT. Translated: CASSLVPTGPTSNQPQHF.

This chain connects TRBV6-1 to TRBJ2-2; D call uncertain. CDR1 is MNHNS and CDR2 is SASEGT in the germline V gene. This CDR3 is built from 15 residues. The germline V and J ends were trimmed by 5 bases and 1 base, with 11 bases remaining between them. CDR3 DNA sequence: TGTGCCAGCAGTTCCCGGACGGGGAACACCGGGGAGCTGTTTTTT. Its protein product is CASSSRTGNTGELFF.

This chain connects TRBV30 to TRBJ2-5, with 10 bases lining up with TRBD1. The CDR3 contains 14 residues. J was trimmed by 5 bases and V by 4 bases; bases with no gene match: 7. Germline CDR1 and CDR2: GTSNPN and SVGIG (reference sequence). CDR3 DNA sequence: TGTGCCTGGAAGGAGACAGGGGGCTTGGAGACCCAGTACTTC. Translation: CAWKETGGLETQYF.

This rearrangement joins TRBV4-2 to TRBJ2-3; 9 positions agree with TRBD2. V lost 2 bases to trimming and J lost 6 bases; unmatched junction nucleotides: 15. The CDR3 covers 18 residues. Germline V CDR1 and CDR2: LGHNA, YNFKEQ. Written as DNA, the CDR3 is TGTGCCAGCAGCCAACTTCCGGCTGGCGGGAGGGCAGGGGATACGCAGTATTTT. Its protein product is CASSQLPAGGRAGDTQYF.

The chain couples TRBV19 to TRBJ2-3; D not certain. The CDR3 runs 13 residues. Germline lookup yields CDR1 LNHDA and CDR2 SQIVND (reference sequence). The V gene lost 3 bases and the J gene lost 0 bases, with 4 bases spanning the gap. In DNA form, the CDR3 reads TGTGCCAGTAGTATTGGGAGCACAGATACGCAGTATTTT. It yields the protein CASSIGSTDTQYF.

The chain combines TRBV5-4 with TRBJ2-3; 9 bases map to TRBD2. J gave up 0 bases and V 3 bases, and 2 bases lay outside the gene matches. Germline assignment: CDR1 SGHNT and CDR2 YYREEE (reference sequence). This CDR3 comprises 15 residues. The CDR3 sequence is CASSSGLASTDTQYF. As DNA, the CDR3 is TGTGCCAGCAGCTCTGGACTAGCGAGCACAGATACGCAGTATTTT.

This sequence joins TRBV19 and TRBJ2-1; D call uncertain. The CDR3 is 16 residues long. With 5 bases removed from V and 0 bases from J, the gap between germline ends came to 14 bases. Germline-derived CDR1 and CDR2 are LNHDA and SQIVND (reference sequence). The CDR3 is CASSGKDPSSYNEQFF. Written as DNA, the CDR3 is TGTGCCAGTAGTGGTAAAGACCCGAGCTCCTACAATGAGCAGTTCTTC.

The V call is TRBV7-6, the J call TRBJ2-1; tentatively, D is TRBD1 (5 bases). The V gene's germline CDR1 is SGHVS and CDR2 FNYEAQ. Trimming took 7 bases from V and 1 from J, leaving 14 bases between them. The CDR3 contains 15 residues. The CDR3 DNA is TGTGCCAGCACCTTGGGGCCAGATTCCTACAATGAGCAGTTCTTC. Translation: CASTLGPDSYNEQFF.

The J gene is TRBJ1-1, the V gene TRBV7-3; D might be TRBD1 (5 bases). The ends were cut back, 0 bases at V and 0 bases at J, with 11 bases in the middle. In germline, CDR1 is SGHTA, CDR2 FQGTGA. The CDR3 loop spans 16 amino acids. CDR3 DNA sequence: TGTGCCAGCAGCTTAACAGGGGCCCAATTGAACACTGAAGCTTTCTTT. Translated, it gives CASSLTGAQLNTEAFF.

The CDR3 DNA reads as TGTGCCAGCAGTTACGGCCAAGAGACCCAGTACTTC. Encoded protein: CASSYGQETQYF. V is TRBV6-6 and J is TRBJ2-5; D unclear. This CDR3 is built from 12 residues. V lost 2 bases and J 1 base, leaving 2 bases between the germline ends. Looked up from germline, CDR1 is MNHNY and CDR2 is SVGAGI (reference sequence).

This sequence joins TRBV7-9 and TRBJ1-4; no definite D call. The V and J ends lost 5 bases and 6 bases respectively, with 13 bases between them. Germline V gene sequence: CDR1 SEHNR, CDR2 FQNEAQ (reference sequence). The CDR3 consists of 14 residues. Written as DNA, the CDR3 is TGTGCCAGCAGCCTCGGACGTTCGGATGAAAAACTGTTTTTT. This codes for CASSLGRSDEKLFF.

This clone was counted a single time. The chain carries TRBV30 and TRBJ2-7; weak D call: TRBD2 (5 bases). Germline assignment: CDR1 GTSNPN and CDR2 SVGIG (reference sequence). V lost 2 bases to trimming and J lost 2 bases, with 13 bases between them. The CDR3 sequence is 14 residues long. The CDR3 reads CAWSPRGGTYEQYF. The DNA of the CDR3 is TGTGCCTGGAGTCCCCGGGGTGGAACCTACGAGCAGTACTTC.

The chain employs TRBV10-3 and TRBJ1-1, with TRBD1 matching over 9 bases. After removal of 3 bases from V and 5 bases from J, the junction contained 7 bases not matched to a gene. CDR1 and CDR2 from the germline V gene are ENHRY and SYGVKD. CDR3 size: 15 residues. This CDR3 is CAISERGQGRTEAFF. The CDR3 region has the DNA TGTGCCATCAGTGAAAGGGGACAGGGTAGAACTGAAGCTTTCTTT.

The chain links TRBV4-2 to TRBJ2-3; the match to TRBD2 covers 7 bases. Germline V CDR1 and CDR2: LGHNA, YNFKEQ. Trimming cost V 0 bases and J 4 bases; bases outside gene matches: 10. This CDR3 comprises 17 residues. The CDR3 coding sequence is TGTGCCAGCAGCCAAGAAGTTGCGGGAGCGGGGCCAGATACGCAGTATTTT. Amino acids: CASSQEVAGAGPDTQYF.